The 21 T cell receptor beta chains below all came from one sample that was sequenced in a study of blood T cell repertoires in COVID-19. TCRdb keeps only in-frame clones here, not all; method: immunoSEQ multiplex PCR. The sample contains about 220,000 clones, approximately 86% of which appear only once. Sequencing used peripheral blood. The receptors were gathered from a woman in her forties or fifties with COVID-19, enrolled during active disease.

The gene calls are TRBV5-4 and TRBJ1-1; no firm D call. V lost 6 bases, J lost 7 bases, and 16 bases lay in between. CDR3 size: 13 residues. Looked up from germline, CDR1 is SGHNT and CDR2 is YYREEE (reference sequence). The CDR3 DNA reads as TGTGCCAGCACCCGCAGGCTTTCCGGTGAAGCTTTCTTT. Its protein product is CASTRRLSGEAFF.

With regard to this clone: One end of the junction is discordant with germline, which a read error may explain. V gene TRBV10-3 combines with J gene TRBJ1-4; D unclear. The CDR3 has 12 residues. Germline CDR1 ENHRY, CDR2 SYGVKD. As DNA, the CDR3 is TGTGCCATCACGTCTCCCTCGGGGAAAACTGTTTTT. Its protein product is CAITSPSGKTVF.

This clone was observed a few times. The DNA of the CDR3 is TGTGCCAGCAGCTTCGGGGGGATCGGAGAGACCCAGTACTTC. This codes for CASSFGGIGETQYF. This chain connects TRBV7-2 to TRBJ2-5, with 7 bases aligning to TRBD2. J lost 4 bases, V lost 3 bases, and 5 bases had no gene match. The CDR3 covers 14 residues. The V gene's germline CDR1 is SGHTA and CDR2 FQGNSA.

This clone is a singleton in its sample. The V gene is TRBV4-1, the J gene TRBJ2-1; perhaps TRBD2 as D (5 bases). The germline CDR1 and CDR2 sequences are MGHRA and YSYEKL. Trimming stripped 2 bases from V and 7 bases from J, with 15 bases between. This CDR3 is 15 amino acids long. CDR3 nucleotides: TGCGCCAGCAGCCAACTAGGACTTGGAAGGAATGAGCAGTTCTTC. Protein: CASSQLGLGRNEQFF.

The gene calls are TRBV7-9 and TRBJ2-7; tentatively, D is TRBD1 (6 bases). The CDR3 is 13 amino acids. The germline V and J ends were trimmed by 1 base and 4 bases, with 8 bases remaining between them. Germline V gene sequence: CDR1 SEHNR, CDR2 FQNEAQ (reference sequence). In DNA form, the CDR3 reads TGTGCCAGCAGCTTAGACAGGGCGTACGAGCAGTACTTC. Encoded protein: CASSLDRAYEQYF.

This clone has just a few counts. J is TRBJ1-1 and V is TRBV6-5; the D is unclear. Germline CDR1 reads MNHEY; CDR2 reads SVGAGI. Trimming removed 0 bases at V and 1 base at J, with 9 bases between. The CDR3 has 15 amino acids. CDR3 residues: CASSYSFRSNTEAFF. In DNA form, the CDR3 reads TGTGCCAGCAGTTACTCGTTCCGGTCGAACACTGAAGCTTTCTTT.

The rearrangement links TRBV5-5 to TRBJ1-5; the D is unclear. Germline V CDR1 and CDR2: SGHKS, YYEKEE (reference sequence). Trimming removed 0 bases from V and 7 bases from J, with 14 bases in between. CDR3 length: 15 amino acids. The CDR3 bases are TGTGCCAGCAGCTTGGGGGTCGGAGGGTTCCAGCCCCAGCATTTT. Protein product: CASSLGVGGFQPQHF. Based on the CDR3 plus reference TRBV5-5 and TRBJ1-5, the full variable domain is DAGVTQSPTHLIKTRGQQVTLRCSPISGHKSVSWYQQVLGQGPQFIFQYYEKEERGRGNFPDRFSARQFPNYSSELNVNALLLGDSALYLCASSLGVGGFQPQHFGDGTRLSIL.

The V gene is TRBV7-2, the J gene TRBJ2-2; TRBD2 agrees at 11 bases. The V gene's germline CDR1 is SGHTA and CDR2 FQGNSA. After removal of 5 bases from V and 6 bases from J, the junction contained 14 bases not matched to a gene. This CDR3 has 18 amino acids. CDR3 DNA sequence: TGTGCCAGCAGCCCCCACCGACTAGCGGGGAATATGGCCGGGGAGCTGTTTTTT. This gives the protein CASSPHRLAGNMAGELFF.

In DNA, the CDR3 is TGTGCCAGTAGTACCGGACAGGGGAGAAATCAGCCCCAGCATTTT. It specifies CASSTGQGRNQPQHF. The V and J genes are TRBV19 and TRBJ1-5; 9 nucleotides agree with TRBD1. V lost 4 bases and J lost 4; bases outside the gene matches: 5. The V gene's germline CDR1 is LNHDA and CDR2 SQIVND (reference sequence). The CDR3 extends over 15 amino acids.

The chain joins TRBV27 to TRBJ1-2, with 9 bases aligning to TRBD1. CDR3 length equals 16 residues. Germline CDR1 MNHEY, CDR2 SMNVEV (reference sequence). V lost 1 base to trimming and J lost 2 bases; unmatched junction nucleotides: 5. The CDR3 sequence is CASSLFGTGTNYGYTF. CDR3 nucleotide sequence: TGTGCCAGCAGTTTATTCGGGACAGGGACCAACTATGGCTACACCTTC.

The V and J genes are TRBV11-2 and TRBJ2-5; 7 bases are a match to TRBD1. CDR1 SGHAT and CDR2 FQNNGV come from the germline V gene. The CDR3 sequence is 15 residues long. The ends lost 0 bases at V and 5 bases at J; junction bases unmatched: 6. CDR3 DNA: TGTGCCAGCAGCTTAGAGACAGGGAGAGGGGAGACCCAGTACTTC. Its protein product is CASSLETGRGETQYF.

A few counts support this clone. The CDR3, as DNA: TGTGCCAGCAGCTTAAGGACACAGAGGTTGAACACTGAAGCTTTCTTT. Protein sequence: CASSLRTQRLNTEAFF. The chain couples TRBV7-8 to TRBJ1-1; possibly TRBD1 for D (5 bases). Germline CDR1 is SGHVS and CDR2 is FQNEAQ. The CDR3 sequence is 16 residues long. V was shortened by 2 bases and J by 0 bases, with 13 bases between the two germline ends.

The chain joins TRBV19 to TRBJ1-2; D gene uncertain. Germline V gene sequence: CDR1 LNHDA, CDR2 SQIVND (reference sequence). The length of the CDR3 is 12 residues. V gave up 7 bases and J gave up 1 base, with 7 bases separating them. CDR3 sequence: CASTSHNYGYTF. The DNA of the CDR3 is TGTGCCAGTACAAGCCATAACTATGGCTACACCTTC.

The chain is built from TRBV14 and TRBJ1-1; D remains ambiguous. CDR3 size: 14 residues. Germline CDR1 is SGHDN and CDR2 is FVKESK. V lost 1 base and J 1 base, leaving 7 bases between the germline ends. The CDR3 spells CASSQAAGNTEAFF. DNA of the CDR3: TGTGCCAGCAGCCAAGCCGCCGGGAACACTGAAGCTTTCTTT.

DNA for the CDR3: TGCAGTACAGGGATAGACACTGAAGCTTTCTTT. This sequence encodes CSTGIDTEAFF. The V gene is TRBV20-1, the J gene TRBJ1-1; D possibly corresponds to TRBD1 (6 bases). Trimming cost V 8 bases and J 3 bases, with 10 bases left between them. Per germline, CDR1 DFQATT and CDR2 SNEGSKA (reference sequence). CDR3 length: 11 residues.

The rearrangement links TRBV6-5 to TRBJ1-5, with TRBD1 identical over 10 bases. Trimming cost V 4 bases and J 5 bases; bases outside gene matches: 2. Germline V gene lookup returns CDR1 MNHEY and CDR2 SVGAGI. The CDR3 sequence is 14 residues long. DNA for the CDR3: TGTGCCAGCAGTTGGGGACAGGGGCATCAGCCCCAGCATTTT. Residues: CASSWGQGHQPQHF.

The chain carries TRBV6-5 and TRBJ2-3; 10 bases agree with TRBD2. The J segment lost 1 base and the V segment lost 8 bases, leaving 6 bases of the junction unmatched. This CDR3 comprises 15 residues. The germline V gene has CDR1 MNHEY and CDR2 SVGAGI. The CDR3 nucleotides read TGTGCCAGCGGCCTGCTAGCGGGGGGCACAGATACGCAGTATTTT. It codes for CASGLLAGGTDTQYF.

The chain carries TRBV21-1 and TRBJ1-4. TRBV21-1 is flagged as a pseudogene. This CDR3 region has 16 residues. The chain's CDR3 is CASSKGDGLVKEKLFF. In DNA, the CDR3 is TGTGCCAGCAGCAAAGGAGACGGGTTAGTCAAGGAAAAACTGTTTTTT.

V usage is TRBV10-3 and J usage is TRBJ1-5, with TRBD1 identical over 9 bases. Unmatched junction bases numbered 7, after V lost 6 bases and J lost 1 base. Germline CDR1 ENHRY, CDR2 SYGVKD. This CDR3 is built from 16 residues. The CDR3 DNA reads as TGTGCCATCAGCGTAACAGGGGGCATGAGCAATCAGCCCCAGCATTTT. It is translated as CAISVTGGMSNQPQHF.

CDR3: CASSLRARGIEQYF. CDR3 bases: TGTGCCAGCAGCCTCCGGGCCCGGGGGATCGAGCAGTACTTC. The J gene is TRBJ2-7, the V gene TRBV5-4, with D tentatively TRBD2 (6 bases). The CDR3 totals 14 residues. From germline, CDR1 is SGHNT and CDR2 YYREEE (reference sequence). The ends were cut back, 4 bases at V and 6 bases at J, with 17 bases in the middle.

The chain uses TRBV5-6 and TRBJ1-2; 7 bases map to TRBD1. Germline CDR1 is SGHDT and CDR2 is YYEEEE. The CDR3 has 13 amino acids. The V segment lost 3 bases and the J segment 6 bases; nucleotides outside the gene matches: 5. The DNA of the CDR3 is TGTGCCAGCAGCTCGACAGGGAAAGATGGCTACACCTTC. Its translation: CASSSTGKDGYTF.